This is a list of T cell receptor beta chains from one sample in a study of identical twins. TCRdb analysed the 5' RACE reads with MiXCR anew, one entry per CDR3 protein. The sample lists some 460,000 distinct CDR3 sequences, 13% to 15% occurring once. These data were also filed under a second study, of yellow fever vaccine responses in identical twins.

Sample: CD4+ T cells sorted from blood. These TCRs come from a woman younger than 30 in good health. Each CDR3 is given with its conserved first and last residue. Size values are once, few and many counts, or a class for expanded clones, and some rows have none.

V: TRBV10-2
J: TRBJ2-7
size: .
CDR3: CASRAGQEYYEQYF

V: TRBV12-3/TRBV12-4
J: TRBJ2-1
size: few
CDR3: CASSWGIADSEQFF

V: TRBV6-2/TRBV6-3
J: TRBJ2-1
size: .
CDR3: CASSYPTGTAYNEQFF

V: TRBV28
J: TRBJ1-5
size: many
CDR3: CASSPPGTYQPQHF

V: TRBV4-3
J: TRBJ1-5
size: .
CDR3: CASSQAPALGQPQHF

V: TRBV6-2/TRBV6-3
J: TRBJ2-5
size: few
CDR3: CASSYMRGQETQYF

V: TRBV18
J: TRBJ2-7
size: .
CDR3: CASSQSTGEQYF

V: TRBV7-9
J: TRBJ2-7
size: .
CDR3: CASSLAGTSVEQYF

V: TRBV10-3
J: TRBJ2-2
size: few
CDR3: CAIGRLAGGSNIGELFF

V: TRBV5-6
J: TRBJ1-4
size: many
CDR3: CASSFGNLKEKLFF

V: TRBV7-9
J: TRBJ2-5
size: .
CDR3: CASSSQGTQYF

V: TRBV28
J: TRBJ2-1
size: few
CDR3: CASSRGGSPNNEQFF

V: TRBV28
J: TRBJ2-7
size: few
CDR3: CASSAVNYEQYF

V: TRBV6-5
J: TRBJ1-2
size: few
CDR3: CASSYADRDYGYTF

V: TRBV15
J: TRBJ2-7
size: .
CDR3: CATSREQQNEQYF

V: TRBV20-1
J: TRBJ1-1
size: .
CDR3: CSARAGSAEAFF

V: TRBV20-1
J: TRBJ2-3
size: .
CDR3: CSVHSGGAADTQYF

V: TRBV10-3
J: TRBJ1-3
size: .
CDR3: CAISELGNSGNTIYF

V: TRBV4-3
J: TRBJ2-2
size: few
CDR3: CASSQTRSGQGLGNTGELFF

V: TRBV10-3
J: TRBJ2-1
size: .
CDR3: CAAGPPQGNEQFF

V: TRBV20-1
J: TRBJ2-7
size: few
CDR3: CSSPGVYEQYF

V: TRBV27
J: TRBJ1-2
size: few
CDR3: CASWTSGPRGYTF

V: TRBV4-1
J: TRBJ2-1
size: many
CDR3: CASSPAGLARNNEQFF

V: TRBV5-1
J: TRBJ2-3
size: .
CDR3: CASSLEEGGTADTQYF

V: TRBV7-8
J: TRBJ2-3
size: few
CDR3: CASRPTSGSTDTQYF

V: TRBV5-1
J: TRBJ2-1
size: many
CDR3: CASTFWGAGLSYNEQFF

V: TRBV14
J: TRBJ1-1
size: few
CDR3: CASSQTNLRAFF

V: TRBV7-9
J: TRBJ2-1
size: .
CDR3: CSSSLLAGGPGNEQFF